A selection of T cell receptor beta chains follows, all from one sample in a study of blood T cell repertoires in COVID-19. Method: immunoSEQ multiplex PCR; TCRdb's copy keeps in-frame clones and lacks some. The data show 200,000 to 300,000 clones, around 90% seen once. The material sequenced was peripheral blood. Receptors were obtained from a man in his thirties or forties with COVID-19, enrolled during active disease. The CDR3 runs from the conserved cysteine through the conserved F or W. The D gene is left open where the match is weak. Some rows mark clone size as missing; the rest say once, few, many or name a class of expanded clone.

V,D,J,length,size,DNA,CDR3
TRBV11-2,-,TRBJ1-2,13,-,TGTGCCAGCAGCCCCCGACAGACCCGAGGCTACACCTTC,CASSPRQTRGYTF
TRBV4-1,-,TRBJ1-2,16,-,TGCGCCAGCAGCCAAGAAGATACAGGAAAGAGATATGGCTACACCTTC,CASSQEDTGKRYGYTF
TRBV25-1,TRBD1,TRBJ1-6,14,-,TGTGCCAGCATACGGACAGGGGATAATTCACCCCTCCACTTT,CASIRTGDNSPLHF
TRBV2,-,TRBJ1-6,16,once,TGTGCCAGCAGACCCTCCGACATAATCTATAATTCACCCCTCCACTTT,CASRPSDIIYNSPLHF
TRBV29-1,-,TRBJ1-2,12,once,TGCAGCGTTGAGAGGGTGAGGTTCGGCTACACCTTC,CSVERVRFGYTF
TRBV5-5,TRBD2,TRBJ2-3,15,-,TGTGCCAGCAGCAGCGGGGTGGCTCACACAGATACGCAGTATTTT,CASSSGVAHTDTQYF
TRBV30,-,TRBJ2-7,11,-,TGTGCCTGGAGTACAAGCTACGAGCAGTACTTC,CAWSTSYEQYF
TRBV9,-,TRBJ1-2,13,-,TGTGCCAGCAGCGTTGGGACACAATATGGCTACACCTTC,CASSVGTQYGYTF
TRBV14,TRBD2,TRBJ2-5,16,-,TGTGCCAGCAGCCCCCGGGTAGCGGGATTGGTGGAGACCCAGTACTTC,CASSPRVAGLVETQYF
TRBV4-1,-,TRBJ2-3,19,-,TGCGCCAGCAGCCAAGATACAGAGAGAGGGAGTCCAACCACAGATACGCAGTATTTT,CASSQDTERGSPTTDTQYF
TRBV5-1,-,TRBJ1-3,15,-,TGCGCCAGCAGCTCAACAACCCGCTCTGGAAACACCATATATTTT,CASSSTTRSGNTIYF
TRBV25-1,-,TRBJ2-2,14,-,TGTGCCAGCCCCGGATTCTGGGGCCCCGGGGAGCTGTTTTTT,CASPGFWGPGELFF
TRBV6-2/TRBV6-3,-,TRBJ2-7,15,-,TGTGCCAGCAGTGGGAGATACGGGGGACTTCACGAGCAGTACTTC,CASSGRYGGLHEQYF
TRBV18,-,TRBJ2-7,14,-,TGTGCCAGCTCACCACCTTCACTCTCCTACGAGCAGTACTTC,CASSPPSLSYEQYF
TRBV15,-,TRBJ2-7,14,-,TGTGCCACCAGCGGAAACACAGGGTGGGGCGAGCAGTACTTC,CATSGNTGWGEQYF
TRBV7-6,TRBD1,TRBJ2-2,15,-,TGTGCCAGCACCCTACAGGGGGAAAGCACCGGGGAGCTGTTTTTT,CASTLQGESTGELFF
TRBV19,TRBD2,TRBJ2-7,16,-,TGTGCCAGTAGTATAGATCTAGGGACTAGCGGCTACGAGCAGTACTTC,CASSIDLGTSGYEQYF
TRBV2,TRBD1,TRBJ2-1,15,-,TGTGCCAGCAGTGAAGACAGGGGCGGGTACAATGAGCAGTTCTTC,CASSEDRGGYNEQFF
TRBV27,-,TRBJ1-5,13,-,TGTGCCAGCAGTCTAGGCGGAACCGGGCCCCAGCATTTT,CASSLGGTGPQHF
TRBV5-1,TRBD2,TRBJ2-1,16,-,TGCGCCAGCAGCTTGTTAGGCGGGGGGGTCTACAATGAGCAGTTCTTC,CASSLLGGGVYNEQFF
TRBV11-2,TRBD1,TRBJ2-3,16,-,TGTGCCAGCAGCCCCGGGACAGCGGCCCTCACAGATACGCAGTATTTT,CASSPGTAALTDTQYF
TRBV6-5,TRBD1,TRBJ1-6,15,-,TGTGCCAGCAGTTCAACCGGGACAGATAATTCACCCCTCCACTTT,CASSSTGTDNSPLHF
TRBV4-1,TRBD2,TRBJ2-3,17,-,TGCGCCAGCAGCCAGTCCCCCGGGACTAGCGGCACAGATACGCAGTATTTT,CASSQSPGTSGTDTQYF
TRBV7-6,-,TRBJ2-2,16,-,TGTGCCAGCAGCTTATTTGGCCCCCCAAGGGGCGGGGAGCTGTTTTTT,CASSLFGPPRGGELFF
TRBV30,TRBD1,TRBJ1-4,16,-,TGTGCCTGGAGTAGGTTCGCGGGACAGGGGTCTGAAAAACTGTTTTTT,CAWSRFAGQGSEKLFF
TRBV5-1,TRBD2,TRBJ2-5,18,once,TGCGCCAGCAGCTTGAGGCCCCGCGGTAGCGGGGGGGAAGAGACCCAGTACTTC,CASSLRPRGSGGEETQYF
TRBV6-5,-,TRBJ1-2,15,-,TGTGCCAGCAGTTACGATCGGGATTCGAGCTATGGCTACACCTTC,CASSYDRDSSYGYTF
TRBV5-6,TRBD1,TRBJ1-1,13,-,TGTGCCAGCAGCTTGGTGGCAGGGGGCGAAGCTTTCTTT,CASSLVAGGEAFF
TRBV7-9,TRBD2,TRBJ2-1,18,-,TGTGCCAGCAGCCCTAGAGGGGAGCGCGGGGGGCTCAACAATGAGCAGTTCTTC,CASSPRGERGGLNNEQFF
TRBV5-5,TRBD1,TRBJ1-1,15,-,TGTGCCAGCAGCCCCAAGACAGGGTTAGGCACTGAAGCTTTCTTT,CASSPKTGLGTEAFF
TRBV27,TRBD1,TRBJ2-7,15,-,TGTGCCAGGTCCGGGAGACAGGGGGCGATCTACGAGCAGTACTTC,CARSGRQGAIYEQYF
TRBV9,TRBD1,TRBJ1-5,14,-,TGTGCCAGCAGCGGGACAGGTTCAGATTCGCCCCAGCATTTT,CASSGTGSDSPQHF